A single sample is the source of the 24 T cell receptor beta chains below, sequenced in a study of cytomegalovirus exposure and HLA in healthy donors. The primer mix had 60 Vbeta and 13 Jbeta primers. Assay used: immunoSEQ multiplex PCR; TCRdb lists only in-frame clones, some missing. The sample has roughly 220,000 clones, 70% to 85% seen once. The sample comprised PBMCs. The origin of the receptors is a man aged 50 to 60 in good health and CMV-seronegative.

The chain has TRBV28 and TRBJ2-1, with a tentative D call TRBD1 (6 bases). The V end was cut by 3 bases, the J end by 4 bases, with 13 bases between. Germline CDR1 reads MDHEN; CDR2 reads SYDVKM. CDR3 length: 15 amino acids. CDR3 sequence: CASSFSGALYNEQFF. DNA of the CDR3: TGTGCCAGCAGTTTTTCAGGGGCGCTTTACAATGAGCAGTTCTTC.

The chain uses TRBV27 and TRBJ1-1, with 7 bases aligning to TRBD1. Per the germline V gene, CDR1 is MNHEY and CDR2 is SMNVEV (reference sequence). Unmatched junction bases numbered 18, after V lost 3 bases and J lost 8 bases. The CDR3 consists of 17 residues. The CDR3 is CASSFTRGRRLVSEAFF. The CDR3 coding sequence is TGTGCCAGCAGTTTTACGAGGGGGCGCCGCCTTGTTTCCGAAGCTTTCTTT.

V and J are TRBV19 and TRBJ1-1; 8 nucleotides agree with TRBD1. In germline, CDR1 is LNHDA, CDR2 SQIVND (reference sequence). The CDR3 runs 15 residues. V shed 5 bases, J shed 1 base, and the junction held 6 bases outside the gene matches. CDR3 sequence (DNA): TGTGCCAGTAGTGGCGGACAGGGAACGAACACTGAAGCTTTCTTT. It encodes CASSGGQGTNTEAFF. Using reference TRBV19 and TRBJ1-1 for the parts outside the CDR3, the full variable domain is DGGITQSPKYLFRKEGQNVTLSCEQNLNHDAMYWYRQDPGQGLRLIYYSQIVNDFQKGDIAEGYSVSREKKESFPLTVTSAQKNPTAFYLCASSGGQGTNTEAFFGQGTRLTVV.

V gene TRBV2 combines with J gene TRBJ2-3, with 15 bases identical to TRBD2. V was pared by 8 bases and J by 6 bases, with 6 bases of the junction left unmatched. CDR1 and CDR2 (germline): SNHLY, FYNNEI. This CDR3 is 15 amino acids long. The CDR3 reads CASRLGTSGGDTQYF. The DNA for the CDR3 is TGTGCCAGCCGGCTAGGGACTAGCGGGGGGGATACGCAGTATTTT.

The chain employs TRBV7-8 and TRBJ2-7; D is unresolved. This CDR3 has 13 residues. The germline V and J ends were trimmed by 2 bases and 3 bases, with 8 bases remaining between them. Germline-derived CDR1 and CDR2 are SGHVS and FQNEAQ. The CDR3 is CASSLTSSYEQYF. The CDR3 nucleotides read TGTGCCAGCAGCTTAACTTCTAGCTACGAGCAGTACTTC.

The chain's CDR3 is CAWGMAGEQYF. In DNA, the CDR3 is TGTGCCTGGGGGATGGCGGGCGAGCAGTACTTC. The chain uses TRBV30 and TRBJ2-7; tentative D call: TRBD2 (5 bases). This CDR3 has 11 residues. V was cut by 5 bases and J by 6 bases, with 11 bases left in between. The germline CDR1 and CDR2 sequences are GTSNPN and SVGIG (reference sequence).

This clone was seen a handful of times. The chain has TRBV5-1 and TRBJ2-1, with TRBD2 identical over 7 bases. This CDR3 has 18 amino acids. V lost 2 bases, J lost 0 bases, and 11 bases stayed unmatched. Germline V gene data show CDR1 as SGHRS and CDR2 as YFSETQ. In DNA, the CDR3 is TGCGCCAGCAGCTTTACCCGGGGACTACGGAGCTCCTACAATGAGCAGTTCTTC. It translates to CASSFTRGLRSSYNEQFF.

The chain couples TRBV4-1 to TRBJ2-7, with TRBD1 matching 9 bases. The CDR3 length is 16 residues. Germline CDR1 is MGHRA and CDR2 is YSYEKL. V gave up 2 bases and J gave up 7 bases; unmatched junction bases: 12. Here the CDR3 reads CASSQRGDRDYGEQYF. DNA for the CDR3: TGCGCCAGCAGCCAAAGGGGGGACAGGGATTATGGAGAGCAGTACTTC.

The chain couples TRBV28 to TRBJ1-2; no reliable D call. The CDR3 has 13 amino acids. Trimming shortened V by 6 bases and J by 7 bases, and 15 bases separated the two germline ends. Germline lookup yields CDR1 MDHEN and CDR2 SYDVKM. The CDR3 is CASRTRNEFGYTF. The DNA of the CDR3 is TGTGCCAGCAGAACTAGGAATGAGTTTGGCTACACCTTC.

J is TRBJ2-4 and V is TRBV19, with TRBD2 matching 13 bases. V was clipped by 5 bases and J by 2 bases; unmatched bases: 3. The CDR3 sequence is 16 residues long. CDR1 is LNHDA, CDR2 SQIVND, per germline (reference sequence). The DNA of the CDR3 is TGTGCCAGTAGTCAGGGACTAGCGGGAACCAAAAACATTCAGTACTTC. Protein product: CASSQGLAGTKNIQYF.

V and J are TRBV19 and TRBJ2-1, with 12 bases fitting TRBD2. V lost 10 bases and J lost 9; bases outside the gene matches: 13. The CDR3 is 15 amino acids. Germline V gives CDR1 LNHDA, CDR2 SQIVND (reference sequence). The CDR3 DNA reads TGTGCCACTCGTGGGCTAGCGGGAGGGCCTGGTGAGCAGTTCTTC. Protein sequence: CATRGLAGGPGEQFF. The variable domain in full, with the rest retrieved from reference TRBV19 and TRBJ2-1, is DGGITQSPKYLFRKEGQNVTLSCEQNLNHDAMYWYRQDPGQGLRLIYYSQIVNDFQKGDIAEGYSVSREKKESFPLTVTSAQKNPTAFYLCATRGLAGGPGEQFFGPGTRLTVL.

This clone showed up just once. The V gene is TRBV28, the J gene TRBJ2-7; D may be TRBD2 (5 bases). The CDR3 length is 14 residues. V lost 7 bases to trimming and J lost 5 bases, with 18 bases between them. From germline, CDR1 is MDHEN and CDR2 SYDVKM. The CDR3 region is CASTLAGGPHEQYF. In DNA form, the CDR3 reads TGTGCCAGCACTCTAGCTGGAGGACCCCACGAGCAGTACTTC.

The chain couples TRBV14 to TRBJ2-7, with 9 bases fitting TRBD1. The CDR3 spans 14 residues. The germline gives CDR1 SGHDN, CDR2 FVKESK. V shed 5 bases and J 5 bases; nucleotides not matched to a gene: 7. The CDR3, as DNA: TGTGCCAGCAGCGCAACAGGGGGCTGGAACGAGCAGTACTTC. Protein sequence: CASSATGGWNEQYF.

This clone has more than one count but fewer than ten. This chain connects TRBV30 to TRBJ1-1; TRBD1 matches at 9 bases. This CDR3 is 12 amino acids long. After removal of 3 bases from V and 5 bases from J, the junction contained 1 base not matched to a gene. Germline loops: CDR1 GTSNPN, CDR2 SVGIG (reference sequence). Here the CDR3 reads CAWRDRGTEAFF. For the CDR3, the DNA is TGTGCCTGGAGGGACAGGGGAACTGAAGCTTTCTTT.

CDR3 protein: CASSSSLGQGSNEQFF. CDR3 bases: TGTGCCAGCAGCTCATCTCTCGGACAGGGATCCAATGAGCAGTTCTTC. The chain uses TRBV4-2 and TRBJ2-1, with TRBD1 identical over 8 bases. Germline lookup yields CDR1 LGHNA and CDR2 YNFKEQ. The CDR3 sequence is 16 residues long. V dropped 5 bases and J dropped 6; count of bases not matched to a gene: 12.

The chain has TRBV27 and TRBJ2-5; the D gene is possibly TRBD1 (5 bases). The V end was cut by 4 bases, the J end by 2 bases, with 14 bases between. CDR1 is MNHEY, CDR2 SMNVEV, per germline (reference sequence). CDR3 length: 15 amino acids. CDR3 protein: CASSSYTGSQETQYF. The DNA of the CDR3 is TGTGCCAGCAGTTCGTATACAGGTTCTCAAGAGACCCAGTACTTC.

The chain carries TRBV18 and TRBJ2-7; 7 bases align to TRBD2. Per germline, CDR1 KGHSH and CDR2 LQKENI. V lost 3 bases to trimming and J lost 2 bases; unmatched junction nucleotides: 4. This CDR3 contains 14 residues. The DNA for the CDR3 is TGTGCCAGCTCACCCGCTAGCGGTCCCTACGAGCAGTACTTC. This translates into CASSPASGPYEQYF.

The chain employs TRBV2 and TRBJ2-1, with D perhaps matching TRBD2 (6 bases). CDR1 and CDR2 from the germline V gene are SNHLY and FYNNEI. There are 13 residues in the CDR3. The V gene lost 10 bases and the J gene lost 9 bases, with 19 bases spanning the gap. Here the CDR3 DNA reads TGTGCCACTCCTCCGGGTCGGGAGTTTGAGCAGTTCTTC. Amino acid sequence: CATPPGREFEQFF.

The rearrangement links TRBV7-9 to TRBJ1-3; a weak D match, TRBD1 (6 bases). The V end lost 2 bases, the J end lost 0 bases, and 17 bases lay between the germline ends. CDR1 is SEHNR, CDR2 FQNEAQ, per germline (reference sequence). The CDR3 spans 18 residues. CDR3 in DNA: TGTGCCAGCAGCTTAAGGGGGGGACGGGCATACTCTGGAAACACCATATATTTT. This gives the protein CASSLRGGRAYSGNTIYF.

Written as DNA, the CDR3 is TGTGCCAGCAGTTACGAGCAGGGGGGCGAGCAGTACTTC. Its protein is CASSYEQGGEQYF. The rearrangement links TRBV6-5 to TRBJ2-7, with a tentative D call TRBD1 (7 bases). V lost 2 bases and J 6 bases, leaving 11 bases between the germline ends. Germline CDR1 reads MNHEY; CDR2 reads SVGAGI. There are 13 residues in the CDR3.

The chain uses TRBV7-2 and TRBJ1-5; D gene ambiguous. The ends were cut back, 3 bases at V and 0 bases at J, with 3 bases in the middle. Germline values: CDR1 SGHTA, CDR2 FQGNSA. This CDR3 has 13 amino acids. The CDR3 region is CASSFSSNQPQHF. The CDR3 DNA is TGTGCCAGCAGCTTCAGTAGCAATCAGCCCCAGCATTTT.

The chain couples TRBV7-6 to TRBJ2-1, with D hard to call. Deletions cut 5 bases from V and 0 bases from J, with 14 bases between. In germline, CDR1 is SGHVS, CDR2 FNYEAQ. CDR3 length: 16 residues. The CDR3 bases are TGTGCCAGCAGCCCCCTGGCGGCAAGCTCCTACAATGAGCAGTTCTTC. It codes for CASSPLAASSYNEQFF.

The V gene is TRBV4-2, the J gene TRBJ1-2; no clear D gene. Trimming cost V 0 bases and J 8 bases, with 16 bases left between them. The germline gives CDR1 LGHNA, CDR2 YNFKEQ. This CDR3 comprises 15 residues. The CDR3 region is CASSQDARAGGGYTF. The CDR3 bases are TGTGCCAGCAGCCAAGACGCTAGGGCAGGAGGCGGCTACACCTTC.

Only a few counts were recorded for this clone. The chain joins TRBV7-9 to TRBJ1-1, with 7 bases fitting TRBD1. CDR3 size: 15 residues. Germline CDR1 SEHNR, CDR2 FQNEAQ (reference sequence). V trimming: 4 bases; J trimming: 4 bases; junction bases outside the gene matches: 9. The CDR3 spells CASSSSTGLGTEAFF. DNA for the CDR3: TGTGCCAGCAGCTCATCGACAGGGCTCGGCACTGAAGCTTTCTTT.